The next 14 T cell receptor beta chains were all read from a single sample in a study of T-cell memory formation after mild COVID-19. TCRdb redid the calling of the 5' RACE reads with MiXCR, one entry per CDR3 protein. The sample lists 250,000 to 300,000 distinct CDR3 sequences; around 16% were seen once. Source material: PBMCs or a T cell subset sorted from them (not recorded which). These receptors all stem from a man between 18 and 29 years old who had mild COVID-19 (a few samples of this study predate the infection). Cell type and time point are not known.

This clonotype was counted once. The CDR3 DNA sequence: TGCGCCAGCAGCTTGACCCGACAGGGGGTAGATACGCAGTATTTT. Translation: CASSLTRQGVDTQYF. J is TRBJ2-3 and V is TRBV5-1; 9 nucleotides match TRBD1. V trimming: 1 base; J trimming: 5 bases; junction bases outside the gene matches: 5. The CDR3 is made up of 15 amino acids. The germline V gene has CDR1 SGHRS and CDR2 YFSETQ.

This clonotype has more than one count but fewer than ten. V is TRBV7-9 and J is TRBJ2-1; possibly TRBD2 for D (5 bases). Between the trimmed V and J ends, which lost 5 bases and 7 bases, there was a span of 18 bases. Germline V lookup: CDR1 SEHNR, CDR2 FQNEAQ (reference sequence). The CDR3 contains 15 residues. In nucleotides, the CDR3 is TGTGCCAGCAGCCCATCCGGGGTTATGGTAAATGAGCAGTTCTTC. It codes for CASSPSGVMVNEQFF.

The rearrangement joins TRBV6-6 to TRBJ1-6; D remains ambiguous. CDR1 and CDR2 from the germline V gene are MNHNY and SVGAGI (reference sequence). Trimming removed 4 bases at V and 9 bases at J, with 4 bases between. This CDR3 contains 11 residues. Here the CDR3 DNA reads TGTGCCAGCAGTTCGAGTTCACCCCTCCACTTT. Amino acids: CASSSSSPLHF.

The chain recombines TRBV7-9 with TRBJ1-2; TRBD1 agrees at 9 bases. V lost 4 bases, J lost 8 bases, and 14 bases stayed unmatched. The CDR3 totals 16 residues. Germline CDR1 SEHNR, CDR2 FQNEAQ (reference sequence). CDR3 amino acids: CASSSTGTGIAEGYTF. The CDR3 region has the DNA TGTGCCAGCAGCTCGACCGGGACAGGGATCGCCGAAGGCTACACCTTC.

The CDR3 sequence: CASSLERATFNNYNEQFF. For the CDR3, the DNA is TGTGCCAGCAGCTTAGAACGGGCTACCTTTAATAACTACAATGAGCAGTTCTTC. The genes are TRBV7-2 and TRBJ2-1; D gene uncertain. The CDR3 is made up of 18 amino acids. V was trimmed by 1 base and J by 3 bases, leaving 19 bases between them. CDR1 and CDR2 (germline): SGHTA, FQGNSA.

The rearrangement links TRBV7-2 to TRBJ1-4; D is possibly TRBD1 (5 bases). Trimming cost V 5 bases and J 12 bases, with 16 bases left between them. The CDR3 loop spans 13 amino acids. Looked up from germline, CDR1 is SGHTA and CDR2 is FQGNSA. CDR3 nucleotides: TGTGCCAGCAGCAGGGGTGTAGATCGCGAACTGTTTTTT. Amino acids: CASSRGVDRELFF.

This rearrangement joins TRBV15 to TRBJ1-2, with a weak D call TRBD1 (6 bases). The CDR3 consists of 18 residues. Germline values: CDR1 LNHNV, CDR2 YYDKDF (reference sequence). The germline V and J ends were trimmed by 0 bases and 6 bases, with 23 bases remaining between them. For the CDR3, the DNA is TGTGCCACCAGCAGAGAACGGGACACTTACCCCTCCGTTGATGGCTACACCTTC. Encoded protein: CATSRERDTYPSVDGYTF.

This clonotype has just a few counts. The chain carries TRBV11-2 and TRBJ1-2; 7 bases agree with TRBD1. Germline V CDR1 and CDR2: SGHAT, FQNNGV. The J segment lost 2 bases and the V segment lost 5 bases, leaving 5 bases of the junction unmatched. The CDR3 spans 14 residues. CDR3 loop: CASSPMGQNYGYTF. The CDR3 DNA follows: TGTGCCAGCAGCCCCATGGGACAGAACTATGGCTACACCTTC.

This CDR3 is CASSPGANTEAFF. CDR3 nucleotides: TGTGCCAGCAGTCCCGGGGCCAACACTGAAGCTTTCTTT. This chain links TRBV12-3 or TRBV12-4 with TRBJ1-1, with D possibly TRBD1 on 5 matching bases. Trimming stripped 5 bases from V and 2 bases from J, with 9 bases between. The CDR3 contains 13 residues.

The V gene is TRBV12-3 or TRBV12-4, the J gene TRBJ1-1, with D perhaps TRBD1 (6 bases). The CDR3 length is 14 residues. V was shortened by 5 bases and J by 5 bases, with 15 bases between the two germline ends. The chain's CDR3 is CASSGGRGGTEAFF. CDR3 sequence (DNA): TGTGCCAGCAGTGGGGGCAGGGGAGGTACTGAAGCTTTCTTT.

This clonotype appeared a few times. The V and J genes are TRBV7-9 and TRBJ2-1, with D possibly matching TRBD1 (5 bases). With 8 bases removed from V and 9 bases from J, the gap between germline ends came to 17 bases. The CDR3 spans 13 residues. Germline V lookup: CDR1 SEHNR, CDR2 FQNEAQ (reference sequence). The CDR3 region is CASPRAGKGEQFF. CDR3 nucleotide sequence: TGTGCCAGCCCAAGGGCAGGGAAGGGTGAGCAGTTCTTC.

The rearrangement uses TRBV11-1 and TRBJ2-3; tentatively, D is TRBD2 (5 bases). Germline CDR1 and CDR2: SGHAT and FQDESV (reference sequence). This CDR3 region has 14 residues. Trimming took off 1 base at V and 4 bases at J, with 9 bases between the two ends. CDR3 coding DNA: TGTGCCAGCAGCTTAGGGCGAGGGCCAGATACGCAGTATTTT. Translating gives CASSLGRGPDTQYF.

The rearrangement links TRBV6-2 or TRBV6-3 to TRBJ2-7; tentatively, D is TRBD2 (7 bases). The germline CDR1 and CDR2 sequences are MNHEY and SVGEGT. V lost 5 bases, J lost 3 bases, and 17 bases lay in between. There are 15 residues in the CDR3. The CDR3 region is CASSPTLGGLYEQYF. The DNA of the CDR3 is TGTGCCAGCAGTCCCACCCTCGGGGGGCTCTACGAGCAGTACTTC.

The CDR3 coding sequence is TGTGCCAGCAGCTTACCGTGGGGAGCAGACACCGGGGAGCTGTTTTTT. It codes for CASSLPWGADTGELFF. This chain joins TRBV7-9 and TRBJ2-2, with TRBD2 as a possible D gene (5 bases). The CDR3 contains 16 residues. The germline V gene has CDR1 SEHNR and CDR2 FQNEAQ (reference sequence). Trimming removed 2 bases from V and 3 bases from J, with 13 bases in between.